One and the same sample provided the 12 T cell receptor beta chains below, sequenced in a study of CD8+CD57+ T cells in acquired aplastic anemia. Genomic DNA acted as the template from which TCR beta VDJ combination and CDR3 sequence profiling were carried out. Via MiXCR, TCRdb re-called the reads, giving one row per CDR3 protein. The sample carries about 81,000 distinct CDR3 sequences, less than 60% recorded once. Input material: sorted CD4+, CD8+, or CD8+CD57+ T cells (not recorded which) from PBMCs. These receptors all stem from a human donor in good health, serving as a control.

This chain uses TRBV10-2 with TRBJ1-2; D is unresolved. Germline CDR1 WSHSY, CDR2 SAAADI. Trimming took 5 bases from V and 3 from J, leaving 10 bases between them. The CDR3 covers 13 residues. The CDR3 loop is CASSSTRDYGYTF. Written as DNA, the CDR3 is TGCGCCAGCAGTTCCACGAGGGACTATGGCTACACCTTC.

At least ten counts were recorded for this clonotype. The J gene is TRBJ1-2, the V gene TRBV4-1; a weak D match, TRBD1 (5 bases). The germline gives CDR1 MGHRA, CDR2 YSYEKL. CDR3 length: 17 amino acids. Trimming removed 0 bases at V and 4 bases at J, with 18 bases between. The CDR3 protein is CASSQERLRGDVYGYTF. CDR3 nucleotide sequence: TGCGCCAGCAGCCAAGAACGTCTCCGGGGCGATGTCTATGGCTACACCTTC.

This clonotype was detected a few times. The chain joins TRBV20-1 to TRBJ2-1; D is possibly TRBD2 (5 bases). Trimming removed 4 bases from V and 0 bases from J, with 13 bases in between. CDR3 length equals 15 residues. Germline loops: CDR1 DFQATT, CDR2 SNEGSKA (reference sequence). CDR3 in DNA: TGCAGTGCTACCCTCGGGGATAGCTCCTACAATGAGCAGTTCTTC. It encodes CSATLGDSSYNEQFF.

This clonotype was recorded at least ten times. The CDR3 DNA reads as TGTGCCAGCAGCCCCCGGGACGCTGGGACAGAGACCCAGTACTTC. This codes for CASSPRDAGTETQYF. This chain connects TRBV7-7 to TRBJ2-5, with D perhaps given as TRBD1 or TRBD2 (5 bases each). Deletions cut 5 bases from V and 4 bases from J, with 17 bases between. Germline V gene sequence: CDR1 SSHAT, CDR2 FNYEAQ (reference sequence). The CDR3 length is 15 residues.

Notes on this clonotype: Given a much more abundant clone one base away, this may be a read error. Because it lacks the conserved phenylalanine or tryptophan at the end, this CDR3 is likely a read error. This rearrangement joins TRBV12-3 or TRBV12-4 to TRBJ2-3; weak D call: TRBD2 (6 bases). V was clipped by 5 bases and J by 6 bases, with 15 bases between them. The length of the CDR3 is 14 residues. CDR3 sequence (DNA): TGTGCCAGCAGTCGGGACTCGGTTAGGGATACGCAGTATTCT. This codes for CASSRDSVRDTQYS.

V gene TRBV7-2 combines with J gene TRBJ1-1, with 7 bases lining up with TRBD1. Per germline, CDR1 SGHTA and CDR2 FQGNSA. This CDR3 spans 14 amino acids. Trimming took 5 bases from V and 5 from J; bases not matched to a gene: 8. CDR3 protein: CASSPRQGGTEAFF. As DNA, the CDR3 is TGTGCCAGCAGCCCGCGACAGGGAGGGACTGAAGCTTTCTTT.

This clonotype was detected many times. The chain employs TRBV25-1 and TRBJ2-3, with 8 nucleotides matching TRBD2. Germline values: CDR1 MGHDK, CDR2 SYGVNS. The CDR3 runs 14 residues. V lost 6 bases and J lost 6; bases outside the gene matches: 8. CDR3 sequence: CASSAGGGLDTQYF. The CDR3 region has the DNA TGTGCCAGCAGCGCCGGCGGGGGGCTGGATACGCAGTATTTT. Based on the CDR3 plus reference TRBV25-1 and TRBJ2-3, the full variable domain is EADIYQTPRYLVIGTGKKITLECSQTMGHDKMYWYQQDPGMELHLIHYSYGVNSTEKGDLSSESTVSRIRTEHFPLTLESARPSHTSQYLCASSAGGGLDTQYFGPGTRLTVL.

The chain has TRBV6-2 or TRBV6-3 and TRBJ2-7; no firm D call. The CDR3 totals 11 residues. V lost 6 bases to trimming and J lost 7 bases, with 10 bases between them. Germline-derived CDR1 and CDR2 are MNHEY and SVGEGT. The CDR3 loop is CASSLANEQYF. CDR3 in DNA: TGTGCCAGCAGCCTCGCCAATGAGCAGTACTTC.

A few counts support this clonotype. The CDR3 loop is CATSRGDDPNTGELFF. CDR3 coding DNA: TGTGCCACCAGCAGAGGGGACGATCCGAACACCGGGGAGCTGTTTTTT. The chain has TRBV15 and TRBJ2-2; D tentatively fits TRBD1 or TRBD2 (5 bases each). V lost 1 base, J lost 0 bases, and 9 bases lay in between. CDR3 length: 16 amino acids. Germline values: CDR1 LNHNV, CDR2 YYDKDF (reference sequence).

This clonotype was picked up many times. The chain employs TRBV9 and TRBJ1-2; the D gene is possibly TRBD1 (5 bases). The CDR3 runs to 16 residues. The germline V gene encodes CDR1 SGDLS and CDR2 YYNGEE. V lost 4 bases and J 4 bases, leaving 20 bases between the germline ends. Here the CDR3 DNA reads TGTGCCAGCAGCCCTCCAGTGGGGGTCCACGGCTATGGCTACACCTTC. Residues: CASSPPVGVHGYGYTF.

In its sample, this clonotype was seen a few times. The chain joins TRBV11-2 to TRBJ2-3; D gene unclear. V lost 0 bases, J lost 2 bases, and 18 bases lay in between. The CDR3 contains 18 residues. CDR1 and CDR2 (germline): SGHAT, FQNNGV. CDR3 residues: CASSLDSSRADITDTQYF. In DNA, the CDR3 is TGTGCCAGCAGCTTAGATAGTTCGCGCGCTGATATCACAGATACGCAGTATTTT.

Turning to this clonotype: A read error may be the cause here, since a much bigger clone is one base away. The chain uses TRBV14 and TRBJ1-1; TRBD1 agrees at 7 bases. This CDR3 contains 17 residues. In germline, CDR1 is SGHDN, CDR2 FVKESK. The CDR3 DNA is TGTGCCGGCAGCCAAAACCCCAGGGGGATCCCGAACACTGAAGCTTTCTTT. It yields the protein CAGSQNPRGIPNTEAFF. The whole variable domain, remainder taken from reference TRBV14 and TRBJ1-1, is EAGVTQFPSHSVIEKGQTVTLRCDPISGHDNLYWYRRVMGKEIKFLLHFVKESKQDESGMPNNRFLAERTGGTYSTLKVQPAELEDSGVYFCAGSQNPRGIPNTEAFFGQGTRLTVV.